The T cell receptor (beta chain) described here comes from a study of shared clonotypes between healthy human individuals. Overall study: CD4 naive and CD4 memory each took three plates per donor, while CD8 naive took two and CD8 memory one.

Donors had no recently reported acute infections or vaccinations and were HIV-negative. Overall study findings and caveats: A generally larger estimated richness was seen in naive subsets than in memory subsets.

A remark on this clone: Antigen unknown.

The junction had 6 bases not matched to a gene; V was cut back by 4 bases and J by 7 bases. CDR1 and CDR2 (germline): KGHSH, LQKENI. The length of the CDR3 is 14 residues. TCRdb's copy holds only in-frame clones and misses some; the assay was immunoSEQ multiplex PCR. The sample gives approximately 1.4 million clones, 95% to 99% of which show up once; less than 0.55% is in the top ten. The sample was naive CD4+ T cells sorted from blood. Noted subset: CD45RA+ positively selected. The rearrangement uses TRBV18 and TRBJ2-1; the match to TRBD2 covers 8 bases. The sequence came from a man aged 25 to 40 in good health. This CDR3 is CASSLAGRLNEQFF. In DNA form, the CDR3 reads TGTGCCAGCTCACTAGCGGGAAGGCTAAATGAGCAGTTCTTC.